A selection of T cell receptor beta chains follows, all from one sample in a study of beta chain features in type 1 diabetes. TCRdb keeps only in-frame clones here, not all; method: immunoSEQ multiplex PCR. The sample includes 970,000 or so clones, 15% to 20% of them seen just once. The sample taken for sequencing was naive CD4+ T cells from blood. Receptors originate from a woman younger than 30 in good health. CDR3s include the opening cysteine and the closing phenylalanine or tryptophan. Clone size is given for some rows only: seen once, a few or many times, or a class if the clone is expanded.

clone_size | j_call | v_call | cdr3_aa
few | TRBJ2-5 | TRBV2 | CASSWGERTQYF
few | TRBJ2-4 | TRBV7-9 | CASSPSGGWGAIQYF
NA | TRBJ1-1 | TRBV7-9 | CASSPPGGLVTEAFF
NA | TRBJ2-7 | TRBV18 | CASSPTSSYEQYF
few | TRBJ2-7 | TRBV28 | CASAEGSGMYYEQYF
few | TRBJ1-5 | TRBV27 | CASSQNQGNQPQHF
few | TRBJ1-2 | TRBV5-6 | CASTPRESGGYTF
few | TRBJ2-7 | TRBV15 | CATSREVLYYEQYF
NA | TRBJ2-1 | TRBV4-2 | CASSQERPSSYNEQFF
NA | TRBJ1-1 | TRBV6-5 | CASSYSRTGDTEAFF
few | TRBJ2-7 | TRBV27 | CASSAQYISYEQYF
NA | TRBJ2-1 | TRBV6-1 | CASSEGLAVSNEQFF
few | TRBJ2-7 | TRBV5-1 | CASSLGQRGEQYF
few | TRBJ2-1 | TRBV11-2 | CASSLVSGTPQFF
few | TRBJ2-7 | TRBV7-2 | CASAVQGDSYEQYF
NA | TRBJ1-2 | TRBV4-2 | CASSQGEGTGSNYGYTF
NA | TRBJ2-1 | TRBV5-4 | CASSPRGGREANEQFF